This T cell receptor (beta chain) comes out of a study of blood T cells in healthy people across ages. There are 13 residues in the CDR3. CDR1 and CDR2 from the germline V gene are DFQATT and SNEGSKA (reference sequence). V lost 5 bases and J lost 6, with 14 bases in between. It was with a sample-barcoded 5' primer and a J-beta primer mix that a second PCR of roughly 7 to 12 cycles was run. TCRdb processed the 5' RACE reads anew with MiXCR; each CDR3 protein has one entry. This table has approximately 780,000 distinct CDR3 sequences, roughly 24% appearing once. Separately, the same data were catalogued under a study of T cells of mothers and their children.

The rearrangement joins TRBV20-1 to TRBJ2-4, with D uncertain. Sequenced sample: blood. The origin of this receptor is a boy between 10 and 17 years old in good health. In nucleotides, the CDR3 is TGCAGTGCTCCTGGAAGCTCTTTAAACATTCAGTACTTC. This encodes CSAPGSSLNIQYF.